This T cell receptor (beta chain) is from a study of vaccination effects on CD4 cells after COVID-19. This CDR3 has 14 residues. The germline gives CDR1 MNHEY, CDR2 SVGEGT. Trimming removed 5 bases from V and 1 base from J; junction bases left unmatched: 4. A word on this clone: Its antigen is not known.

In the ViraFEST assay, antigen-specific CD4+ clonotypes were identified by expansion after peptide-pool stimulation. At the end of less than 12 days of culture, CD4+ T cells were isolated. Participants each got two BNT162b2 or mRNA-1273 vaccine doses. Vaccinated participants had no history of SARS-CoV-2 infection and tested negative for nucleocapsid antibodies. Cultivation was performed at approximately 2.1 million PBMC per well with about 9.6 IU/ml IL-2 and 10 ug/ml peptides added. Cultures received IL-2 medium that replaced half the medium on days 3 and 7. Libraries were prepared by immunoSEQ multiplex PCR; TCRdb keeps only in-frame clonotypes and omits some of them. The data contain tens of thousands of clones, about 73% of them singletons.

The chain employs TRBV6-2 or TRBV6-3 and TRBJ2-5, with TRBD1 matching 7 bases. This clonotype was obtained from a human donor who received a COVID-19 vaccine. The material was CD4+ T cells from PBMCs cultured with HCoV-OC43 spike peptides, obtained after COVID-19 vaccination. Regarding subset: HCoV-OC43 spike overlapping peptide pool stimulation. The CDR3 here is CASSTRQGQETQYF. CDR3 nucleotides: TGTGCCAGCAGTACCCGACAGGGCCAAGAGACCCAGTACTTC.